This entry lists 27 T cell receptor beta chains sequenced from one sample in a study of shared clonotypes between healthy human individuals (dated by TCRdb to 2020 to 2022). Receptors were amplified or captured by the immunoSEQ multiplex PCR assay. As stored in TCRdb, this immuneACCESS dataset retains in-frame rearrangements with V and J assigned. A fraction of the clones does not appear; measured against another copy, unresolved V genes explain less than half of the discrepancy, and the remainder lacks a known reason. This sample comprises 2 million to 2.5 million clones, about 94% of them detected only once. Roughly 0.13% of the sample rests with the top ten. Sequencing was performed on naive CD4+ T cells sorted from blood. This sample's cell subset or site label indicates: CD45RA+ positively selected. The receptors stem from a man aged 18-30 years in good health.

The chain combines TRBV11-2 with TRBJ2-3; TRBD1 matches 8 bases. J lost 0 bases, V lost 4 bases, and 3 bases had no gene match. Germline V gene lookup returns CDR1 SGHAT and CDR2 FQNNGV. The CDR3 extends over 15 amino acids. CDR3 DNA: TGTGCCAGCAGCTCGGACAGGGCTAGCACAGATACGCAGTATTTT. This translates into CASSSDRASTDTQYF.

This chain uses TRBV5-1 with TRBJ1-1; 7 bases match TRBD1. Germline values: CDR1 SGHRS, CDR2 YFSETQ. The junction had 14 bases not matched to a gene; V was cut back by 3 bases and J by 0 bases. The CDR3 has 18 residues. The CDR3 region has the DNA TGCGCCAGCAGCTACTTTTCTCCGGGACAGACCTTGAACACTGAAGCTTTCTTT. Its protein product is CASSYFSPGQTLNTEAFF.

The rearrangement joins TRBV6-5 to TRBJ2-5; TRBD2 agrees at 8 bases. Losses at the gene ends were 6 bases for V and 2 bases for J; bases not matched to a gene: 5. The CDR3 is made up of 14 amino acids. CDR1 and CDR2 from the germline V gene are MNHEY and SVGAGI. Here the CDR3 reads CASSRTSFQETQYF. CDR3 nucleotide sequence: TGTGCCAGCAGCCGGACTAGCTTTCAAGAGACCCAGTACTTC.

This CDR3 is CASRPGTDSGNTIYF. As DNA, the CDR3 is TGTGCCAGCAGGCCGGGGACGGACTCTGGAAACACCATATATTTT. The rearrangement uses TRBV2 and TRBJ1-3, with a possible D match to TRBD1 (5 bases). Germline CDR1 is SNHLY and CDR2 is FYNNEI. Deletions cut 6 bases from V and 0 bases from J, with 12 bases between. The CDR3 contains 15 residues.

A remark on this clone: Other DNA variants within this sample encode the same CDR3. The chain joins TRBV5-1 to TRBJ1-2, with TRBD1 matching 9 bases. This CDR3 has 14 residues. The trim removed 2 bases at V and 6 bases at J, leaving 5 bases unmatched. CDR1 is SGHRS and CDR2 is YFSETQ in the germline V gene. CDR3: CASSLGTGTDGYTF. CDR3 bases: TGCGCCAGCAGCTTAGGGACAGGGACGGATGGCTACACCTTC.

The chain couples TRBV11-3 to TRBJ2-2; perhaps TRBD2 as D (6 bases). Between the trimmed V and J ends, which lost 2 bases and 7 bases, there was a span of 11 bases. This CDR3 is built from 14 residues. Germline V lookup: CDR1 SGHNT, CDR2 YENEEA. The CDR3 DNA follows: TGTGCCAGCAGCTTACACGGGGAGGACGGGGAGCTGTTTTTT. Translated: CASSLHGEDGELFF.

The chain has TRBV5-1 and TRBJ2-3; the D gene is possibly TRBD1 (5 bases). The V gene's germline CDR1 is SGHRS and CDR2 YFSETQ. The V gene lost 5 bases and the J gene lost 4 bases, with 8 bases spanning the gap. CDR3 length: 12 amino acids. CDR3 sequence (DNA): TGCGCCAGCAGTCCAGGGCCAGATACGCAGTATTTT. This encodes CASSPGPDTQYF.

Here the CDR3 DNA reads TGTGCCAGCAGCAGGTGGTGGGGCACAGATACGCAGTATTTT. Its translation is CASSRWWGTDTQYF. The chain links TRBV5-6 to TRBJ2-3; unclear D gene. Trimming removed 4 bases from V and 1 base from J, with 10 bases in between. Germline-derived CDR1 and CDR2 are SGHDT and YYEEEE. The CDR3 extends over 14 amino acids.

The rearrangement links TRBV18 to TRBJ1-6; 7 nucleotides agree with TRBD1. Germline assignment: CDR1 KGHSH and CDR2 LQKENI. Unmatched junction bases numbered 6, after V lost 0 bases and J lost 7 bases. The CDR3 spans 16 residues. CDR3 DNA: TGTGCCAGCTCACCACCAGGGACAGCTTCGAATTCACCCCTCCACTTT. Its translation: CASSPPGTASNSPLHF.

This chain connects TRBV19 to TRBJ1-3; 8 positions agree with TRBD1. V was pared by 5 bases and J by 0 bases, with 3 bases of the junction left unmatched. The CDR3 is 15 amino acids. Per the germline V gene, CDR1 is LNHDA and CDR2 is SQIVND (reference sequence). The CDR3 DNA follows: TGTGCCAGTAGTGGACAGGGAAGCTCTGGAAACACCATATATTTT. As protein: CASSGQGSSGNTIYF.

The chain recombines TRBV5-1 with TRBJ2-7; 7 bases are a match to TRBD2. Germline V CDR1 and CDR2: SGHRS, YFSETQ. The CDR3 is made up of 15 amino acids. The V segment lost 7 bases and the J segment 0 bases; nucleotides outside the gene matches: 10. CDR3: CASQPDSGFSYEQYF. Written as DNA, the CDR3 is TGCGCCAGCCAACCGGATAGCGGGTTCTCCTACGAGCAGTACTTC.

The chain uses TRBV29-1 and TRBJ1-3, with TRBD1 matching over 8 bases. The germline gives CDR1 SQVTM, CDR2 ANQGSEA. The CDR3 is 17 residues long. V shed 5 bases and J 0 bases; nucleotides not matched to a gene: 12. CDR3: CSVTGTGGGLSGNTIYF. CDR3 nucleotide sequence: TGCAGCGTTACAGGGACAGGTGGGGGACTCTCTGGAAACACCATATATTTT. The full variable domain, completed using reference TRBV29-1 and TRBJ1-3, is SAVISQKPSRDICQRGTSLTIQCQVDSQVTMMFWYRQQPGQSLTLIATANQGSEATYESGFVIDKFPISRPNLTFSTLTVSNMSPEDSSIYLCSVTGTGGGLSGNTIYFGEGSWLTVV.

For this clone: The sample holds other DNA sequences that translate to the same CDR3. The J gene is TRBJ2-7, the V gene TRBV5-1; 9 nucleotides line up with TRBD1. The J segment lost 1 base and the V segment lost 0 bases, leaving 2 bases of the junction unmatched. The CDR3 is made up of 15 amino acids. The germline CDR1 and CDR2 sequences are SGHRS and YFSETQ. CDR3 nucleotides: TGCGCCAGCAGCTTGGGGGGACAGGGTTCCTACGAGCAGTACTTC. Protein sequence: CASSLGGQGSYEQYF.

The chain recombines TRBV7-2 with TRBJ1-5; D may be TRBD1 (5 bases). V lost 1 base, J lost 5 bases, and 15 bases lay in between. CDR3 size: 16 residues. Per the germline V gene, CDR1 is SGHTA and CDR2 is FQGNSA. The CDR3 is CASSLEGPRSDQPQHF. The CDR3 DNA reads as TGTGCCAGCAGCTTAGAGGGACCACGAAGCGATCAGCCCCAGCATTTT.

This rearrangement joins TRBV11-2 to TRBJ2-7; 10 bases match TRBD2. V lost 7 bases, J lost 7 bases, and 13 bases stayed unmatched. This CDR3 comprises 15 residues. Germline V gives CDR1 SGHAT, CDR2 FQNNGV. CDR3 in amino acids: CASTSQLAGKREQYF. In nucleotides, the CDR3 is TGTGCCAGCACCTCTCAACTAGCGGGGAAGCGAGAGCAGTACTTC. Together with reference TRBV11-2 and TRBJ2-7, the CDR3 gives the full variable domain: EAGVAQSPRYKIIEKRQSVAFWCNPISGHATLYWYQQILGQGPKLLIQFQNNGVVDDSQLPKDRFSAERLKGVDSTLKIQPAKLEDSAVYLCASTSQLAGKREQYFGPGTRLTVT.

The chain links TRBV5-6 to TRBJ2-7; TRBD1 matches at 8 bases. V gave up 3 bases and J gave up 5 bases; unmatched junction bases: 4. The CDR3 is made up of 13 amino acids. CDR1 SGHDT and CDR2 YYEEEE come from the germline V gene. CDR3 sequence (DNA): TGTGCCAGCAGCTCCGACAGGGGAAACGAGCAGTACTTC. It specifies CASSSDRGNEQYF. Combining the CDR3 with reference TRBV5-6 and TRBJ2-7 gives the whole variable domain DAGVTQSPTHLIKTRGQQVTLRCSPKSGHDTVSWYQQALGQGPQFIFQYYEEEERQRGNFPDRFSGHQFPNYSSELNVNALLLGDSALYLCASSSDRGNEQYFGPGTRLTVT.

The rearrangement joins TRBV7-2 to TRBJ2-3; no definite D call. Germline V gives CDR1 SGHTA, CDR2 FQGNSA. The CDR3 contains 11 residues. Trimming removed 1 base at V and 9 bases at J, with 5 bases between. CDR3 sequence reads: CASSLDSTQYF. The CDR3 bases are TGTGCCAGCAGCTTAGATAGCACGCAGTATTTT.

CDR3 residues: CASSLAVWGSAGEQFF. CDR3 in DNA: TGTGCCAGCAGCTTAGCGGTCTGGGGGTCAGCCGGGGAGCAGTTCTTC. The chain couples TRBV7-9 to TRBJ2-1, with D possibly being TRBD1 or TRBD2 (5 bases each). The CDR3 is 16 amino acids. Germline CDR1 reads SEHNR; CDR2 reads FQNEAQ (reference sequence). V was clipped by 0 bases and J by 10 bases, with 19 bases between them.

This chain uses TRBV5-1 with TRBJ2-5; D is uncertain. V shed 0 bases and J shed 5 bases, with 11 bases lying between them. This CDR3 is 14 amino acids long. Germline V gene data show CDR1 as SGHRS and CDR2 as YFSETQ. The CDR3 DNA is TGCGCCAGCAGCTTGGGATACAGTGGGGAGACCCAGTACTTC. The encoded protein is CASSLGYSGETQYF.

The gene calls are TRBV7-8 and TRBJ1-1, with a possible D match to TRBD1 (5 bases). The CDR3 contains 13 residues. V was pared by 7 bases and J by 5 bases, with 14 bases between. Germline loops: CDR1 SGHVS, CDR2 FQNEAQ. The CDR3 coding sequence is TGTGCCAGCACCGTTCGAGGGGAGACTGAAGCTTTCTTT. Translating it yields CASTVRGETEAFF.

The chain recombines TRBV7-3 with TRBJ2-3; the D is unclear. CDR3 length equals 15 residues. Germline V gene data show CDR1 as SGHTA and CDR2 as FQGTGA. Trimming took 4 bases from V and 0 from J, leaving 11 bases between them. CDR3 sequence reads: CASSSQGRSTDTQYF. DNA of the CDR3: TGTGCCAGCAGCTCCCAAGGACGGAGCACAGATACGCAGTATTTT.

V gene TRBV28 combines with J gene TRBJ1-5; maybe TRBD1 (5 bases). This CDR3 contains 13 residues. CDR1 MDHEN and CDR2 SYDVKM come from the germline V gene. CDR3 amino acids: CASGRDVNQPQHF. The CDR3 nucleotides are TGTGCAAGCGGGAGGGACGTCAATCAGCCCCAGCATTTT.

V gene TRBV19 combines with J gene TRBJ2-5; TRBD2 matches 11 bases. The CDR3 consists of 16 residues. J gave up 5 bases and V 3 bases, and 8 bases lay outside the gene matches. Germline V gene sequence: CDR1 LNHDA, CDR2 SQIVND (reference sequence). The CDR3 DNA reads TGTGCCAGTAGTATTCGGCTAGCGGGAGGTTGGGAGACCCAGTACTTC. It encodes CASSIRLAGGWETQYF.

The CDR3 DNA reads as TGTGCCTGGAGTGCAATACTACAGGGGGCAAGGGAAAAACTGTTTTTT. Amino acids: CAWSAILQGAREKLFF. This sequence joins TRBV30 and TRBJ1-4; TRBD1 agrees at 9 bases. V gave up 1 base and J gave up 8 bases; unmatched junction bases: 11. The germline V gene has CDR1 GTSNPN and CDR2 SVGIG (reference sequence). The CDR3 runs to 16 residues.

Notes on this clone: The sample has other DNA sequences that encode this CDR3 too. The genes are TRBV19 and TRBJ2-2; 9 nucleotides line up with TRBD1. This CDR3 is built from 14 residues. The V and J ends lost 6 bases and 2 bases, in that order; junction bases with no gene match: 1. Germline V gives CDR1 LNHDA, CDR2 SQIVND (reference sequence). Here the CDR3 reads CASRGQGNTGELFF. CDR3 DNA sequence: TGTGCCAGTAGGGGACAGGGTAACACCGGGGAGCTGTTTTTT.

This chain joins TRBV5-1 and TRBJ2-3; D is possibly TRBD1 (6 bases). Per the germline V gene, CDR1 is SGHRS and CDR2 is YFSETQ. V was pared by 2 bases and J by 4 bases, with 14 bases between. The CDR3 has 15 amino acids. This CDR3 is CASSFLSGVPDTQYF. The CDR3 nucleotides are TGCGCCAGCAGCTTTTTGTCAGGGGTGCCAGATACGCAGTATTTT.

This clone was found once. CDR3 sequence: CAWSAGISGNTIYF. The CDR3, as DNA: TGTGCCTGGAGTGCGGGGATCTCTGGAAACACCATATATTTT. The rearrangement joins TRBV30 to TRBJ1-3; D unresolved. The CDR3 loop spans 14 amino acids. The V gene lost 1 base and the J gene lost 0 bases, with 7 bases spanning the gap. Germline values: CDR1 GTSNPN, CDR2 SVGIG (reference sequence).